This T cell receptor beta chain was captured in a study of radiotherapy plus CTLA-4 blockade in lung cancer. Across the study: Disease control was present in under 35% of patients, and objective responses in 15% to 20%.

General observations from the study: Expansion in blood of tumor-derived TCR clones was seen after radiotherapy plus ipilimumab. Alongside interferon-beta, early blood T cell clone dynamics were reportedly the best predictor of response.

Data came from immunoSEQ multiplex PCR; TCRdb stores just in-frame clones and leaves some out. This sample has about 38,000 clones; 60% to 75% occur once, and the top ten carry about 8.9%. V was pared by 1 base and J by 1 base, with 4 bases between. Germline CDR1 and CDR2: SGHDN and FVKESK. This CDR3 has 13 residues. On this clone: The antigen is undetermined.

Lung cancer patients with chemo-refractory metastatic non-small-cell disease were given focal radiation plus CTLA-4 blockade with ipilimumab. V and J are TRBV14 and TRBJ1-1; D is ambiguous. The TCR comes from a human donor with non-small cell lung cancer who had stable disease on radiotherapy plus ipilimumab. The sequencing used peripheral blood, collected from a patient treated with radiotherapy plus ipilimumab. The CDR3 sequence is CASSQGPNTEAFF. CDR3 nucleotides: TGTGCCAGCAGCCAAGGTCCGAACACTGAAGCTTTCTTT.